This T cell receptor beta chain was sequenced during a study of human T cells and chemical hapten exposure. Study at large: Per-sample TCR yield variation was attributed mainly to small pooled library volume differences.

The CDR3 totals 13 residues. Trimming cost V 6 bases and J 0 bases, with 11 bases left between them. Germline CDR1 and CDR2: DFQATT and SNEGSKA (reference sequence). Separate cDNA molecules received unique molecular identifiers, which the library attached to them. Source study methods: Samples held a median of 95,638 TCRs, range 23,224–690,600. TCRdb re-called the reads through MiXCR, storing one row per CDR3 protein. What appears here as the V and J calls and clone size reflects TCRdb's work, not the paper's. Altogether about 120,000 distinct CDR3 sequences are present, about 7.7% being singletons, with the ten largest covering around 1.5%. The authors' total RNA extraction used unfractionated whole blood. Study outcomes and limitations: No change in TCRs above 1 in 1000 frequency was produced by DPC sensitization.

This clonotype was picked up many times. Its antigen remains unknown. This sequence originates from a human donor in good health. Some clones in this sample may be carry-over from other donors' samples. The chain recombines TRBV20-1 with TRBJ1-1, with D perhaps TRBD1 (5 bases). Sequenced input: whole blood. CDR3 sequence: CSAGDSLNTEAFF. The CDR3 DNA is TGCAGTGCCGGGGACTCTTTGAACACTGAAGCTTTCTTT.